Listed below are T cell receptor beta chains from one sample, sequenced in a study of tumor-infiltrating lymphocytes in primary liver carcinoma. TCRdb ran MiXCR on the multiplex PCR reads and lists one entry per CDR3 protein. The data contain about 180,000 distinct CDR3 sequences, approximately 60% of them seen just once; the ten biggest clones take up about 72%. What was sequenced was peripheral blood. The receptors come from a man aged 40-49 years with primary liver carcinoma and hepatitis B virus infection. Each CDR3 is given with its conserved first and last residue. The D gene is left open where the match is weak. Size is stated for part of the rows, as once, few or many counts, or as a class when the clone is expanded.

few	TRBV6-5	TRBJ1-2	-	TGTGCCAGCAGTCTTAGGGTACACCCCTATGGCTACACCTTC	CASSLRVHPYGYTF
-	TRBV5-5	TRBJ1-5	TRBD1	TGTGCCAGCAGCTTGGGGGACAGGAGGGATCAGCCCCAGCATTTT	CASSLGDRRDQPQHF
-	TRBV29-1	TRBJ2-1	-	TGCAGCGTTTCCCCAAGGATCGGCTCCTACAATGAGCAGTTCTTC	CSVSPRIGSYNEQFF
-	TRBV4-1	TRBJ2-1	-	TGCGCCAGCAGCCAATGGGCGGGGCTACGTGGGGATGAGCAGTTCTTC	CASSQWAGLRGDEQFF
-	TRBV29-1	TRBJ2-2	-	TGCAGCGTTGGATCACAATCGAACACCGGGGAGCTGTTTTTC	CSVGSQSNTGELFF
-	TRBV6-1	TRBJ1-2	-	TGTTCCAGCGCTTCTAACTATGGCTACACCTTC	CSSASNYGYTF
-	TRBV30	TRBJ2-5	TRBD2	TGTGCCTGGATGCGGCTAGCGGAAGAGGCCCAGTACTTC	CAWMRLAEEAQYF
-	TRBV6-5	TRBJ2-7	-	TGTGCCAGCAGTTACGGCGGGAGAGGGGGCGAGCAGTACTTC	CASSYGGRGGEQYF
few	TRBV29-1	TRBJ2-5	TRBD1	TGCAGCGTTGGCGGACAGGGGGGGCAGCAAGAGACCCAGTACTTC	CSVGGQGGQQETQYF
few	TRBV4-2	TRBJ1-3	-	TGTGCCAGCAGCCAAGTGTCAGGGGTCGGAAACACCATATATTTT	CASSQVSGVGNTIYF
-	TRBV11-3	TRBJ2-1	TRBD2	TGTGTCAGCAGTCTAGTGACTAGCGGGAGTAATGAGCAGTCCTTC	CVSSLVTSGSNEQSF
-	TRBV4-2	TRBJ2-5	TRBD2	TGTGCCAGCAGCCAAGGGACTCAGCGGGACGGTCGAGAGACCCAGTACTTC	CASSQGTQRDGRETQYF
-	TRBV12-3/TRBV12-4	TRBJ2-7	TRBD2	TGTGCCAGCAGCTCCTGGACTAGCGTCTACGAGCAGTACTTC	CASSSWTSVYEQYF
many	TRBV11-3	TRBJ1-1	-	TGTGCCAGCAGCTTATGGGGATACACTGAAGCTTTCTTT	CASSLWGYTEAFF
many	TRBV11-2	TRBJ2-3	-	TGTGCCAGCAGTCCCACGGTCGGTCCGCAGTATTTT	CASSPTVGPQYF
few	TRBV6-5	TRBJ1-1	-	TGTGCCAGCAGCACCTCAGGGTTAGCGGACACTGAAGCTTTCTTT	CASSTSGLADTEAFF
-	TRBV10-3	TRBJ2-2	-	TGTGCCATCAAGGAAGGGAGCAACACCGGGGAGCTGTTTTTT	CAIKEGSNTGELFF
-	TRBV12-3/TRBV12-4	TRBJ1-4	-	TGTGCCAGCACCTCCCCCCCAGGGGTTGAAAAACTGTTTTTT	CASTSPPGVEKLFF
-	TRBV5-4	TRBJ2-7	TRBD1	TGTGCCAGCAGCCGGGACAGGGAGGGTACGGACCAGTACTTC	CASSRDREGTDQYF
few	TRBV6-1	TRBJ1-4	-	TGTGCCAGCAGTGCGGGGTTGAAAGGGGAAAAACTGTTTTTT	CASSAGLKGEKLFF
-	TRBV5-4	TRBJ2-1	TRBD1	TGTGCCAGCAGCTCTGGACAGGGGGGCAATGAGCAGTTCTTC	CASSSGQGGNEQFF
-	TRBV11-2	TRBJ2-1	-	TGTGCCGGCAGCTTAGGGTCCGGGCTTGAGCAGTTCTTT	CAGSLGSGLEQFF